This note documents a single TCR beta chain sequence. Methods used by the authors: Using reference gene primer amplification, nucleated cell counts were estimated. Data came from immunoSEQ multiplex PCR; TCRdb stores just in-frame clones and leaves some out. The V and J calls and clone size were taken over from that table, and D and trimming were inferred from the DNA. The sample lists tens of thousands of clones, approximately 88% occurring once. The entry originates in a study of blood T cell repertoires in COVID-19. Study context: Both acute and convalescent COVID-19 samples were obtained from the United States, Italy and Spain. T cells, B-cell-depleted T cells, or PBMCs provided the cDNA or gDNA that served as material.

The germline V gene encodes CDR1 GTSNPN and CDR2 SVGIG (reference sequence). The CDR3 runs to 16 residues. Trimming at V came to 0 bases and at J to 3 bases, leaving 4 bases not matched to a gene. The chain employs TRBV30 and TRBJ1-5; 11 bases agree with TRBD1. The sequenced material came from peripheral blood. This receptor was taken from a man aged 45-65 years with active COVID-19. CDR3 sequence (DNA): TGTGCCTGGAGTGTGGGGACAGGGGGTTACAATCAGCCCCAGCATTTT. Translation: CAWSVGTGGYNQPQHF.